This section outlines one T cell receptor (beta chain) sequence together with its context. Living in 24 US areas, the participants were between 18 and 89 years of age. Grouping used clinical history reported by participants in a survey and questionnaire. The sample belongs to a study of blood T cell repertoires in COVID-19. On the study more broadly: Acute and convalescent COVID-19 samples came from the United States, Italy and Spain. From T cells, B-cell-depleted T cells, or PBMCs came the material, which was cDNA or gDNA.

The protocol was immunoSEQ multiplex PCR, while the TCRdb copy is restricted to in-frame clones and leaves out a portion. This sample carries hundreds of thousands of clones, 90% of them seen once, and the ten largest clones take 1.7%. CDR3 length: 16 amino acids. Germline V lookup: CDR1 SNHLY, CDR2 FYNNEI. V lost 3 bases and J lost 3; bases outside the gene matches: 6. The chain employs TRBV2 and TRBJ2-1, with 9 bases that match TRBD2. The receptor comes from a woman between 18 and 30 years old with acute COVID-19. The source material was PBMCs or T cells enriched from blood (not recorded which). The CDR3 DNA sequence: TGTGCCAGCAGTGAGCAGCCTAGCGGGAACTACAATGAGCAGTTCTTC. This encodes CASSEQPSGNYNEQFF.